Described below is a single TCR beta chain sequence and its context. What it binds is unknown. These data belong to a study of cytomegalovirus exposure and HLA in healthy donors. Study-level findings and limits: Most subjects had HLA-A and HLA-B alleles reportedly predicted accurately by TCR beta sequences.

PCR amplification relied on 60 Vbeta primers (plus 13 Jbeta primers). The protocol was immunoSEQ multiplex PCR, while the TCRdb copy is restricted to in-frame clones and leaves out a portion. This table holds roughly 120,000 clones. The J segment lost 1 base and the V segment lost 5 bases, leaving 13 bases of the junction unmatched. Germline V CDR1 and CDR2: SGHRS, YFSETQ. This CDR3 has 19 residues. The chain uses TRBV5-1 and TRBJ2-6; the match to TRBD1 covers 9 bases. The clonotype comes from a man in his forties or fifties in good health and CMV-seropositive. The sequenced material came from PBMCs. The CDR3 reads CASSLSGPGTGSGANVLTF. CDR3 nucleotides: TGCGCCAGCAGTCTCTCTGGACCCGGGACAGGGTCTGGGGCCAACGTCCTGACTTTC.